The 27 T cell receptor beta chains below all came from one sample that was sequenced in a study of CD8 T cells in Susac syndrome. Reverse transcription of roughly 0.5 to 1 ug RNA was performed with random hexamers. A single record per CDR3 protein comes from TCRdb applying MiXCR to the immunoSEQ multiplex PCR reads. The table shows around 180,000 distinct CDR3 sequences, with 94% occurring only once. Sequences were obtained from CD4+ T cells from PBMCs. Receptors were obtained from a human donor with Susac syndrome.

This clonotype appeared once. CDR3 DNA: TGTGCCAGCAGCCCCCCCGGGACAGAGAACACTGAAGCTTTCTTT. Protein product: CASSPPGTENTEAFF. The genes are TRBV5-4 and TRBJ1-1, with TRBD1 matching 7 bases. Per germline, CDR1 SGHNT and CDR2 YYREEE (reference sequence). After removal of 4 bases from V and 1 base from J, the junction contained 7 bases not matched to a gene. This CDR3 region has 15 residues.

The rearrangement joins TRBV5-4 to TRBJ2-5; tentative D call: TRBD2 (6 bases). The CDR3 has 15 amino acids. Germline loops: CDR1 SGHNT, CDR2 YYREEE (reference sequence). The V end was cut by 1 base, the J end by 5 bases, with 15 bases between. The CDR3 bases are TGTGCCAGCAGCTTGACCGGGACTCGCGGGGAGACCCAGTACTTC. Protein product: CASSLTGTRGETQYF.

The chain is built from TRBV20-1 and TRBJ1-1; D ambiguous. This CDR3 comprises 13 residues. V gave up 6 bases and J gave up 1 base, with 12 bases separating them. Germline CDR1 DFQATT, CDR2 SNEGSKA (reference sequence). The DNA of the CDR3 is TGCAGTGCCACCTACCCAGGGAACACTGAAGCTTTCTTT. Translating it yields CSATYPGNTEAFF.

The CDR3 region is CATRGRAGTEAFF. The CDR3 nucleotides read TGTGCCACCAGGGGCAGGGCGGGTACTGAAGCTTTCTTT. The V gene is TRBV6-5, the J gene TRBJ1-1, with D maybe TRBD1 (6 bases). Germline V lookup: CDR1 MNHEY, CDR2 SVGAGI. V was trimmed by 10 bases and J by 5 bases, leaving 17 bases between them. This CDR3 has 13 residues.

The chain uses TRBV20-1 and TRBJ1-5; D is ambiguous. The CDR3 runs to 15 residues. The V gene's germline CDR1 is DFQATT and CDR2 SNEGSKA (reference sequence). The V and J ends lost 1 base and 0 bases respectively, with 10 bases between them. The CDR3 sequence is CSARGADFSNQPQHF. CDR3 in DNA: TGCAGTGCTAGAGGGGCAGATTTTAGCAATCAGCCCCAGCATTTT.

The gene calls are TRBV5-1 and TRBJ2-5; D assignment may be TRBD1 or TRBD2 (6 bases each). Looked up from germline, CDR1 is SGHRS and CDR2 is YFSETQ. V lost 0 bases and J lost 5, with 17 bases in between. This CDR3 is 16 amino acids long. DNA of the CDR3: TGCGCCAGCAGCTTGGCTACCGGGGGCGCTGGGGAGACCCAGTACTTC. Protein: CASSLATGGAGETQYF.

The chain recombines TRBV23-1 with TRBJ1-1, with D maybe TRBD1 (5 bases). TRBV23-1 has ORF status, its function being uncertain. The CDR3 consists of 13 residues. The V end was cut by 0 bases, the J end by 11 bases, with 13 bases between. DNA of the CDR3: TGCGCCAGCAGTCAATCGCCCCCAGGGAAGGCTTTCTTT. Its translation: CASSQSPPGKAFF.

The rearrangement links TRBV5-6 to TRBJ2-3, with D possibly being TRBD2 (6 bases). V lost 4 bases to trimming and J lost 2 bases, with 17 bases between them. Germline assignment: CDR1 SGHDT and CDR2 YYEEEE. The CDR3 is made up of 16 amino acids. CDR3 region: CASSPGRDSITDTQYF. The CDR3 bases are TGTGCCAGCAGCCCCGGCCGGGACTCCATCACAGATACGCAGTATTTT. Supplemented by reference TRBV5-6 and TRBJ2-3, the full variable domain reads DAGVTQSPTHLIKTRGQQVTLRCSPKSGHDTVSWYQQALGQGPQFIFQYYEEEERQRGNFPDRFSGHQFPNYSSELNVNALLLGDSALYLCASSPGRDSITDTQYFGPGTRLTVL.

The V and J genes are TRBV29-1 and TRBJ1-1, with 9 bases matching TRBD1. CDR3 size: 13 residues. The V and J ends lost 7 bases and 4 bases, in that order; junction bases with no gene match: 7. CDR1 and CDR2 from the germline V gene are SQVTM and ANQGSEA. CDR3 region: CSAHRGRFTEAFF. The CDR3 DNA sequence: TGCAGCGCCCACAGGGGGCGGTTCACTGAAGCTTTCTTT.

A single count supports this clonotype. The chain carries TRBV15 and TRBJ2-1; D call uncertain. Trimming removed 4 bases from V and 0 bases from J, with 13 bases in between. Germline V CDR1 and CDR2: LNHNV, YYDKDF (reference sequence). The CDR3 spans 16 residues. Written as DNA, the CDR3 is TGTGCCACCAGCACCCTGACGGTGAGCTCCTACAATGAGCAGTTCTTC. It specifies CATSTLTVSSYNEQFF.

V is TRBV3-1 and J is TRBJ2-5; a weak D match, TRBD2 (5 bases). V lost 8 bases to trimming and J lost 5 bases, with 15 bases between them. Germline V CDR1 and CDR2: LGHDT, YNNKEL (reference sequence). The CDR3 spans 13 residues. Written as DNA, the CDR3 is TGTGCCAGCCGCCGGGGAGCGGCGGAGACCCAGTACTTC. Translated: CASRRGAAETQYF.

The CDR3 spells CSVRRSAGAEETQYF. The DNA of the CDR3 is TGCAGCGTTAGGCGGTCAGCGGGGGCTGAAGAGACCCAGTACTTC. The chain employs TRBV29-1 and TRBJ2-5, with 8 nucleotides matching TRBD2. Germline V gene sequence: CDR1 SQVTM, CDR2 ANQGSEA. The CDR3 is 15 residues long. The J segment lost 3 bases and the V segment lost 5 bases, leaving 11 bases of the junction unmatched.

V gene TRBV4-2 combines with J gene TRBJ2-3, with 8 bases that match TRBD2. V was pared by 3 bases and J by 5 bases, with 10 bases of the junction left unmatched. From germline, CDR1 is LGHNA and CDR2 YNFKEQ. CDR3 size: 16 residues. CDR3 in DNA: TGTGCCAGCAGCCAGGTACTAGCGGCCGGGGGAGATACGCAGTATTTT. Protein: CASSQVLAAGGDTQYF.

This clonotype was picked up one time. V is TRBV7-2 and J is TRBJ2-3; 8 bases are a match to TRBD1. The CDR3 consists of 15 residues. V shed 5 bases, J shed 6 bases, and the junction held 10 bases outside the gene matches. Germline lookup yields CDR1 SGHTA and CDR2 FQGNSA. CDR3 DNA sequence: TGTGCCAGCAGCCCAAGACAGGGGCGCGGGGATACGCAGTATTTT. It translates to CASSPRQGRGDTQYF.

The V call is TRBV20-1, the J call TRBJ1-2; weak D call: TRBD1 (6 bases). Trimming pared 0 bases from V and 5 bases from J, leaving 10 bases between. Germline V gene lookup returns CDR1 DFQATT and CDR2 SNEGSKA (reference sequence). There are 13 residues in the CDR3. This chain's CDR3 is CSAREGGGYGYTF. The CDR3 DNA sequence: TGCAGTGCTAGAGAGGGAGGGGGATATGGCTACACCTTC.

The genes are TRBV12-5 and TRBJ1-6; 8 bases line up with TRBD1. CDR1 and CDR2 (germline): LGHNT, FRNRAP. CDR3 length: 11 amino acids. The ends lost 9 bases at V and 11 bases at J; junction bases unmatched: 3. The CDR3 DNA reads as TGTGCTAGGCGGACAGGGACACCCCTCCACTTT. Residues: CARRTGTPLHF.

This rearrangement joins TRBV20-1 to TRBJ1-2, with 7 nucleotides matching TRBD1. Unmatched junction bases numbered 16, after V lost 6 bases and J lost 6 bases. In germline, CDR1 is DFQATT, CDR2 SNEGSKA (reference sequence). This CDR3 has 15 amino acids. The CDR3 region has the DNA TGCAGTGCCTCACAGGGAGAGGGGGCTTTTAATGGCTACACCTTC. Its translation: CSASQGEGAFNGYTF.

V gene TRBV24-1 combines with J gene TRBJ1-6; D is undetermined. Trimming cost V 4 bases and J 14 bases, with 8 bases left between them. The CDR3 has 11 residues. CDR1 KGHDR and CDR2 SFDVKD come from the germline V gene. The CDR3 DNA follows: TGTGCCACCAGTGACACCCTAACCCTCCACTTT. Translation: CATSDTLTLHF.

V gene TRBV2 combines with J gene TRBJ1-1; the D gene is possibly TRBD1 (5 bases). Per the germline V gene, CDR1 is SNHLY and CDR2 is FYNNEI. The CDR3 has 13 amino acids. V dropped 4 bases and J dropped 6 bases, with 12 bases sitting between them. CDR3 sequence (DNA): TGTGCCAGCAGTGTTGAGACAGCCTCTGAAGCTTTCTTT. Translating gives CASSVETASEAFF.

This sequence joins TRBV4-2 and TRBJ2-3, with D possibly being TRBD2 (5 bases). V lost 0 bases and J 2 bases, leaving 15 bases between the germline ends. CDR3 length: 17 residues. The germline gives CDR1 LGHNA, CDR2 YNFKEQ. CDR3 loop: CASSQDNSGYYTDTQYF. For the CDR3, the DNA is TGTGCCAGCAGCCAAGATAACAGCGGCTACTACACAGATACGCAGTATTTT.

This chain uses TRBV11-2 with TRBJ1-1, with TRBD1 matching over 12 bases. The CDR3 length is 16 residues. Germline V lookup: CDR1 SGHAT, CDR2 FQNNGV. The junction had 10 bases not matched to a gene; V was cut back by 6 bases and J by 5 bases. CDR3 sequence: CASRPGTGGGGTEAFF. CDR3 nucleotide sequence: TGTGCCAGCAGGCCCGGGACAGGGGGCGGAGGAACTGAAGCTTTCTTT. The full variable domain, with the rest looked up from reference TRBV11-2 and TRBJ1-1, is EAGVAQSPRYKIIEKRQSVAFWCNPISGHATLYWYQQILGQGPKLLIQFQNNGVVDDSQLPKDRFSAERLKGVDSTLKIQPAKLEDSAVYLCASRPGTGGGGTEAFFGQGTRLTVV.

This clonotype was recorded once. V gene TRBV12-3 or TRBV12-4 combines with J gene TRBJ2-7; D uncertain. The CDR3 consists of 15 residues. V lost 3 bases to trimming and J lost 4 bases, with 16 bases between them. CDR3 sequence (DNA): TGTGCCAGCAGTTTGGAAACCCTCTTGGGTTACGAGCAGTACTTC. Translation gives CASSLETLLGYEQYF.

The chain employs TRBV20-1 and TRBJ2-3; 9 bases agree with TRBD2. Germline V lookup: CDR1 DFQATT, CDR2 SNEGSKA (reference sequence). This CDR3 is 13 amino acids long. Losses at the gene ends were 2 bases for V and 5 bases for J; bases not matched to a gene: 2. CDR3 region: CSARLAGIDTQYF. The CDR3, as DNA: TGCAGTGCTAGACTAGCGGGGATAGATACGCAGTATTTT.

V usage is TRBV9 and J usage is TRBJ1-2; a possible D gene is TRBD1 (6 bases). Looked up from germline, CDR1 is SGDLS and CDR2 is YYNGEE. The CDR3 spans 14 residues. Trimming removed 4 bases at V and 2 bases at J, with 12 bases between. The CDR3 loop reads CASSNRGLNYGYTF. CDR3 nucleotide sequence: TGTGCCAGCAGCAACCGGGGGCTAAACTATGGCTACACCTTC.

The rearrangement links TRBV30 to TRBJ1-2; maybe TRBD1 (5 bases). With 3 bases removed from V and 7 bases from J, the gap between germline ends came to 15 bases. CDR3 length: 13 amino acids. Germline V lookup: CDR1 GTSNPN, CDR2 SVGIG (reference sequence). The CDR3 DNA sequence: TGTGCCTGGAGCGAGGGACCCTGGGGTGGCTACACCTTC. This translates into CAWSEGPWGGYTF.

The chain couples TRBV5-1 to TRBJ2-5; D gene uncertain. CDR3 size: 13 residues. In germline, CDR1 is SGHRS, CDR2 YFSETQ. V was pared by 0 bases and J by 7 bases, with 10 bases between. CDR3 in amino acids: CASSLEVDGTQYF. The CDR3 bases are TGCGCCAGCAGCTTGGAGGTTGACGGGACCCAGTACTTC.

The rearrangement joins TRBV6-5 to TRBJ1-6; 7 bases fit TRBD1. Germline CDR1 MNHEY, CDR2 SVGAGI. CDR3 size: 15 residues. Trimming at V came to 5 bases and at J to 9 bases, leaving 10 bases not matched to a gene. CDR3 amino acids: CASSLRQGQSSPLHF. The DNA of the CDR3 is TGTGCCAGCAGTCTAAGACAGGGCCAAAGTTCACCCCTCCACTTT.